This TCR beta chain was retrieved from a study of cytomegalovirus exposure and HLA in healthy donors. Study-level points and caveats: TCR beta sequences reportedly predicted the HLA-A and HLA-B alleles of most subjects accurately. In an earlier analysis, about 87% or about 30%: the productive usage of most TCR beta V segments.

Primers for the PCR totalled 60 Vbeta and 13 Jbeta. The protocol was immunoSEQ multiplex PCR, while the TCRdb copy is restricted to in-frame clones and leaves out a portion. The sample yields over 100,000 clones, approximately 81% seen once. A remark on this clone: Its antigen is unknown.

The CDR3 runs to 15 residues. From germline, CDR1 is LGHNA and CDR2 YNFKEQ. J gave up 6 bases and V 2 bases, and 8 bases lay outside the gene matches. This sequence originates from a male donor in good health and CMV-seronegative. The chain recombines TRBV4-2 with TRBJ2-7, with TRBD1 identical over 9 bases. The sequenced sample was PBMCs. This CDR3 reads CASSQTGQGRFEQYF. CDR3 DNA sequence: TGTGCCAGCAGCCAAACGGGACAGGGAAGATTCGAGCAGTACTTC.